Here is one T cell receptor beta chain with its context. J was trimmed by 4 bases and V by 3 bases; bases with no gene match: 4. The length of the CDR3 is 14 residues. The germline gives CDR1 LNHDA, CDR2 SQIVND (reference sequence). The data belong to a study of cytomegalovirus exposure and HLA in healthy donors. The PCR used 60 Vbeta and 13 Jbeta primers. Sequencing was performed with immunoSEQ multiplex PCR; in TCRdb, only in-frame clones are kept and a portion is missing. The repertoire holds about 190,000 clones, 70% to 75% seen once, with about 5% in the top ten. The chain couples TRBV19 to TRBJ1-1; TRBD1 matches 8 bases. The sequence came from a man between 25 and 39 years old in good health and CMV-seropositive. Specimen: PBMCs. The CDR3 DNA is TGTGCCAGTAGTATGATGGGGACAGGCACTGAAGCTTTCTTT. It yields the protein CASSMMGTGTEAFF.